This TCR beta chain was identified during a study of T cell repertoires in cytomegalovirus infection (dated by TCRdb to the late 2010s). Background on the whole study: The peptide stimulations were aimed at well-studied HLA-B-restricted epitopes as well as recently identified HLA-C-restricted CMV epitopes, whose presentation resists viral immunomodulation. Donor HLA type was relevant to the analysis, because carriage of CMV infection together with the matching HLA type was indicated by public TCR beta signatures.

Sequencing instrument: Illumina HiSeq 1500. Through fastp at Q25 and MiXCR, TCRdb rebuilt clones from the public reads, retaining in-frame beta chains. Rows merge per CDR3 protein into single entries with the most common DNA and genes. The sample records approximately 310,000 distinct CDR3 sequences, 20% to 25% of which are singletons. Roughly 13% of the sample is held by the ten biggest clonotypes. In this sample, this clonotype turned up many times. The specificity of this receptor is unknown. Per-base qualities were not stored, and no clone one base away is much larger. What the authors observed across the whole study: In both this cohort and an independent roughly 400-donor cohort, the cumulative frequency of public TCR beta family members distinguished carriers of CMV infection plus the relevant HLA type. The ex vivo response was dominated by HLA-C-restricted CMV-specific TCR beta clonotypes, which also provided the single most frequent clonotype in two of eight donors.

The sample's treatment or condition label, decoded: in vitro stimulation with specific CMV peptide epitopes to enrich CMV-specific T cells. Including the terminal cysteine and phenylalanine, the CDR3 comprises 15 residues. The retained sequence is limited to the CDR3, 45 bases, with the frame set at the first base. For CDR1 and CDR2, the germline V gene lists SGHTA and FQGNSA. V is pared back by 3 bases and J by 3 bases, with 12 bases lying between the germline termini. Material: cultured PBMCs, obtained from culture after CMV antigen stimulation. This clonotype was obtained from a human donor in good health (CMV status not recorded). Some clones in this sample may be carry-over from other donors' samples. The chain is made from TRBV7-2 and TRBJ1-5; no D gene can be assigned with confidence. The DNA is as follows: TGTGCCAGCAGCTTCGGATCGGGCTCCAATCAGCCCCAGCATTTT. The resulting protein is CASSFGSGSNQPQHF.